This T cell receptor (beta chain) was identified during a study of T cells in tuberculosis (dated by TCRdb to between 2018 and 2020). Some background on the complete study: The study combined CD1B tetramers and high-throughput TCR immunosequencing to characterize T cells specific for the mycobacterial lipid antigen glucose monomycolate (GMM). In a South African clinical cohort, IGRA-negative adolescents, IGRA-positive adolescents with latent tuberculosis and adults with active tuberculosis were compared, with about eleven people in each group.

The CDR3 goes from the cysteine to the phenylalanine over 13 residues. The retained sequence is limited to the CDR3, 39 bases, with the frame set at the first base. Germline trimming: 4 bases from V, 3 bases from J; junction bases outside gene matches: 3. The germline V gene supplies CDR1 SNHLY and CDR2 FYNNEI. The paper as a whole reports these results and caveats: The smaller NN-distances in active tuberculosis patients were driven in part by shorter CDR3-alpha lengths, while the difference seen for TCR-beta was not statistically significant. Clinical samples were chosen by availability of cryopreserved specimens, and active tuberculosis cases were adults while controls were adolescents. A classifier using the diverse GMM-specific repertoire reached about 90% accuracy (AUROC roughly 0.92), compared with 60% to 70% accuracy using GEM motif frequencies. Compared with IGRA-negative controls, TCR-alpha repertoires from active tuberculosis had smaller mean NN-distances to GMM-specific TCRs, which suggests clonal expansion of these TCRs.

About this clone: There is no known antigen for this receptor. Base qualities were left out, and no much larger clone turns up one base away.

TCR libraries were generated with the immunoSEQ multiplex PCR assay, using TCR-beta and/or TCR-alpha/delta assays for each sample. Amplified TCR libraries were sequenced on the Illumina high-throughput platform. Turning to the authors' computational methods: Clustering and dimensionality reduction relied on pairwise TCRdist distances among GMM-specific receptors from T cells that were either sorted ex vivo or expanded in vitro. Each clinical repertoire received a mean NN-distance score, defined as the average TCRdist to the nearest 10% of tetramer-positive reference sequences. GEM TCR motif frequency was calculated as the fraction of unique TCRs that matched known GEM sequences in V/J usage and CDR3 length. Linear discriminant analysis with leave-one-out cross-validation, implemented in scikit-learn, was used to classify active tuberculosis. TCRdb stores this immuneACCESS table with in-frame sequences only. Part of the clones is absent; in the studies checked, under half of the shortfall reflects unresolved V genes, and no reason is known for the rest. The V and J calls and clone size come from that table; D and trimming were worked out from the DNA. This sample gives 20,000 to 25,000 clones in total; more than 90% of them show up just once. The leading ten clones occupy under 20% of the sample.

At study entry, adolescents were screened for latent tuberculosis infection using a tuberculin skin test and the QuantiFERON-TB GOLD In-Tube IGRA. Immunosequencing of unsorted cryopreserved PBMC covered, on average, around 100,000 T cells per clinical donor. Eleven high schools in the Worcester region of the Western Cape, South Africa, served as enrollment sites for adolescents aged 12 to 18 years. About 10 M. tuberculosis-infected adolescents and ten uninfected adolescents were selected, with the two groups matched for age and sex. PBMC from adolescents were isolated by density centrifugation from freshly drawn heparinized blood and were then cryopreserved.

The rearrangement joined TRBV2 to TRBJ2-7; a stretch of 7 junction bases matches TRBD2. This clonotype originated in a donor aged 10 to 29 with latent tuberculosis or without tuberculosis infection. Some clones in this sample may be carry-over from other donors' samples. Material: PBMCs. The CDR3 amino acid sequence is: CASSASGYYEQYF. DNA sequence: TGTGCCAGCAGTGCTAGCGGTTACTACGAGCAGTACTTC.